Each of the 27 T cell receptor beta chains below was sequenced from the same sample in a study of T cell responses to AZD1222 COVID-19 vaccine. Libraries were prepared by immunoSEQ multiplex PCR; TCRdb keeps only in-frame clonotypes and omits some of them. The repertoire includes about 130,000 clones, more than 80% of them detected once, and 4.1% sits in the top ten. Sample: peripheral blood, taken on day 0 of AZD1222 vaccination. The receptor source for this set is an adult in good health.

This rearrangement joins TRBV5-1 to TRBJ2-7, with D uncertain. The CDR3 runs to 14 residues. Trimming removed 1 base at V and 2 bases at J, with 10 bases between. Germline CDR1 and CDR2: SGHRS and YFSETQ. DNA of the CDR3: TGCGCCAGCAGCTTGTACGAGAGACCCTACGAGCAGTACTTC. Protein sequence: CASSLYERPYEQYF.

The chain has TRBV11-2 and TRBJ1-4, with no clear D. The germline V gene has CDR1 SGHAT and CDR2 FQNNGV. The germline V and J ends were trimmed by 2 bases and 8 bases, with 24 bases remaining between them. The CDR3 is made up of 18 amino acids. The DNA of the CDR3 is TGTGCCAGCAGCTTATCGGCAGGAACCGGGTCCTTATGGGAAAAACTGTTTTTT. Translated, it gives CASSLSAGTGSLWEKLFF.

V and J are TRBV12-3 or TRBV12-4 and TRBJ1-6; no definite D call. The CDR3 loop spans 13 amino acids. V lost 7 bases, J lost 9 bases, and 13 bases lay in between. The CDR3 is CASNRAGVSPLHF. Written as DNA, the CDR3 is TGTGCCAGCAACCGAGCCGGGGTTTCACCCCTCCACTTT.

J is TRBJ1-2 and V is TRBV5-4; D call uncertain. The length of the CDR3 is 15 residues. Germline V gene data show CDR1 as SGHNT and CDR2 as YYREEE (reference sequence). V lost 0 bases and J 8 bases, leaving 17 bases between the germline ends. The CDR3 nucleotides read TGTGCCAGCAGCTTGGAAAACACGGGGTTATCAGGCTACACCTTC. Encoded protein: CASSLENTGLSGYTF.

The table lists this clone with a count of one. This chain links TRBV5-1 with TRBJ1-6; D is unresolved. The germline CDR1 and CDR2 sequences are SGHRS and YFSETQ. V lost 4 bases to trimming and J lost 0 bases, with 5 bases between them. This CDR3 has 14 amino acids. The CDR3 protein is CASSRSSYNSPLHF. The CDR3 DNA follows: TGCGCCAGCAGCCGGAGCTCCTATAATTCACCCCTCCACTTT. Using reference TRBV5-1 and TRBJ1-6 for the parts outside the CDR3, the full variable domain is KAGVTQTPRYLIKTRGQQVTLSCSPISGHRSVSWYQQTPGQGLQFLFEYFSETQRNKGNFPGRFSGRQFSNSRSEMNVSTLELGDSALYLCASSRSSYNSPLHFGNGTRLTVT.

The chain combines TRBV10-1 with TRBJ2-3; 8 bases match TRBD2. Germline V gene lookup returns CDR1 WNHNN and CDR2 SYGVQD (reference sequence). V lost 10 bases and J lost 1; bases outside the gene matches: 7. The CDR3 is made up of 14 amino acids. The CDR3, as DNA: TGCGCCAACCTTAGAGCGGGGGGCACAGATACGCAGTATTTT. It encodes CANLRAGGTDTQYF.

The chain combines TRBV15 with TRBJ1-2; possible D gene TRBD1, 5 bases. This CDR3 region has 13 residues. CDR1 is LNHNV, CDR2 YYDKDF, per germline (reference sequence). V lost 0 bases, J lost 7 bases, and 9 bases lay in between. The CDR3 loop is CATSRDRGSGYTF. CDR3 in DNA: TGTGCCACCAGCAGAGATAGGGGTAGTGGCTACACCTTC.

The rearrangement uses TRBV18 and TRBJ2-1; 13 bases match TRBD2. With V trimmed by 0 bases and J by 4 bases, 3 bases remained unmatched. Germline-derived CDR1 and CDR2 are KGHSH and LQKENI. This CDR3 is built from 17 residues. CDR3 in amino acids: CASSPPTSGGTYNEQFF. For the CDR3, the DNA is TGTGCCAGCTCACCACCGACTAGCGGGGGGACATACAATGAGCAGTTCTTC.

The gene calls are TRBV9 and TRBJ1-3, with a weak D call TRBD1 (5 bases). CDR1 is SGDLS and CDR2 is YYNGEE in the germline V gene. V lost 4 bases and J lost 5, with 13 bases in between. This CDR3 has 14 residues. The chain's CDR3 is CASSPDGGRNTIYF. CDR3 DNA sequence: TGTGCCAGCAGCCCAGACGGGGGGAGAAACACCATATATTTT.

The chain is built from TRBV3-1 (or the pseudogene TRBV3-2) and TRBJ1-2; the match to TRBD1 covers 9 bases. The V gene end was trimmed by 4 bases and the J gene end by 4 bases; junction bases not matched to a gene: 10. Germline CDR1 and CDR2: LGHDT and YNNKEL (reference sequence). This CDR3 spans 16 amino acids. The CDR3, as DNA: TGTGCCAGCAGCCCGAGGACAGGGGCAAACACCTATGGCTACACCTTC. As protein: CASSPRTGANTYGYTF.

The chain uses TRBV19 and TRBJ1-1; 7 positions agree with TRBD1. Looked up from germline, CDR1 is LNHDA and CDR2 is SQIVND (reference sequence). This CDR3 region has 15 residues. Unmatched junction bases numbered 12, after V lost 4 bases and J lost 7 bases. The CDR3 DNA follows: TGTGCCAGTAGTACTGCCCCGACAGGGACGAGTGAAGCTTTCTTT. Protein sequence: CASSTAPTGTSEAFF.

In DNA form, the CDR3 reads TGTGCCAGCAGGGGTGTCGCTACAAACACTGAAGCTTTCTTT. Translated: CASRGVATNTEAFF. The J gene is TRBJ1-1, the V gene TRBV6-5; the D is unclear. The CDR3 is made up of 14 amino acids. V lost 6 bases and J lost 2, with 13 bases in between. Germline values: CDR1 MNHEY, CDR2 SVGAGI.

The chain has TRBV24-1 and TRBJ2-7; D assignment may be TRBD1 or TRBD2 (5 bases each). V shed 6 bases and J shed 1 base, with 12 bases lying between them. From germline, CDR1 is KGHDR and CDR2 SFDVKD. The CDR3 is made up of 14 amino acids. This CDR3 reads CATSLSGTSYEQYF. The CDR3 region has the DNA TGTGCCACCAGTTTGTCAGGGACGTCCTACGAGCAGTACTTC.

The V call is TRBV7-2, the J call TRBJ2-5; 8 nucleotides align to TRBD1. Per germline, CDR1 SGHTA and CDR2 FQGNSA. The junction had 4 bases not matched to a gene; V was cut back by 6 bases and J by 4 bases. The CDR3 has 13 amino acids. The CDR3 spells CASRRTGSETQYF. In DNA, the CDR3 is TGTGCCAGCAGAAGGACAGGGTCAGAGACCCAGTACTTC.

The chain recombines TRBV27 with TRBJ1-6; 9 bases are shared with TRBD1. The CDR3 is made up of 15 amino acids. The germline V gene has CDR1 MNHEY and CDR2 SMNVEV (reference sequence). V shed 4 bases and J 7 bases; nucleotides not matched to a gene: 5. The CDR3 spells CASSYLGQGNSPLHF. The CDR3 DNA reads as TGTGCCAGCAGTTACCTCGGACAGGGGAATTCACCCCTCCACTTT.

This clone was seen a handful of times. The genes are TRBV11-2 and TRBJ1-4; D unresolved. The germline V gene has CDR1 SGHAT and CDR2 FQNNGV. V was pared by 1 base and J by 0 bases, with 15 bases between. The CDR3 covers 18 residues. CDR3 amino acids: CASSLGHPQYATNEKLFF. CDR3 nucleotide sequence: TGTGCCAGCAGCTTAGGACACCCGCAGTATGCAACTAATGAAAAACTGTTTTTT.

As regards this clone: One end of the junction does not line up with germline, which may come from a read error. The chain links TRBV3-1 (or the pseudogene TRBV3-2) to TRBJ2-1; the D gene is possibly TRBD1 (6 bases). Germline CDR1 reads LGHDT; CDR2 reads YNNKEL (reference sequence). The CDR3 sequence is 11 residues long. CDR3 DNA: TGTGCCAGCGGCCAACAGGGTCAGCAGTTCTTC. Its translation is CASGQQGQQFF.

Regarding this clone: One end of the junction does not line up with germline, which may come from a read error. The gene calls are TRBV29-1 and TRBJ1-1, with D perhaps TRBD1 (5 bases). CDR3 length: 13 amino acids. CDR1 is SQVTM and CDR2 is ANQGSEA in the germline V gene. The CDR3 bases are TGCAGCGCCCCGTGGGGGGGGAACATTGAAGCTTTCTTT. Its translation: CSAPWGGNIEAFF.

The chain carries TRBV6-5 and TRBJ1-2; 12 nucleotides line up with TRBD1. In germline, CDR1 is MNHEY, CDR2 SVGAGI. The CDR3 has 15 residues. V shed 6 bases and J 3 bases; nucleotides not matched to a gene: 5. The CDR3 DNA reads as TGTGCCAGCAGCCGGGACAGGGGGCGTTACTATGGCTACACCTTC. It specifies CASSRDRGRYYGYTF.

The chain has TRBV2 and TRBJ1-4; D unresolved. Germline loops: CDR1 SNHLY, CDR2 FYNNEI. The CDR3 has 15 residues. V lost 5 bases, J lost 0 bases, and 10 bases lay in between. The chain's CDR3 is CASSLQGATNEKLFF. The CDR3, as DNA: TGTGCCAGCAGTCTTCAAGGAGCAACTAATGAAAAACTGTTTTTT.

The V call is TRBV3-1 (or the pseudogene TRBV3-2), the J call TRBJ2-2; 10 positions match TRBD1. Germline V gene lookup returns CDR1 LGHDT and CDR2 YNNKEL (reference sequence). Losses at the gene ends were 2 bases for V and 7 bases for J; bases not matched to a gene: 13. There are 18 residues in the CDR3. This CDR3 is CASSQLRGDRGVVGELFF. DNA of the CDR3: TGTGCCAGCAGCCAACTACGGGGGGACAGGGGAGTTGTCGGGGAGCTGTTTTTT.

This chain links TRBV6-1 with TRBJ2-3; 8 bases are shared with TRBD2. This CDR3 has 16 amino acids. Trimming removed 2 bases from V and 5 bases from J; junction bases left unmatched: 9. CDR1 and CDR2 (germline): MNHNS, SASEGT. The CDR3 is CASSEWGGGPVDTQYF. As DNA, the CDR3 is TGTGCCAGCAGTGAATGGGGCGGGGGGCCGGTAGATACGCAGTATTTT.

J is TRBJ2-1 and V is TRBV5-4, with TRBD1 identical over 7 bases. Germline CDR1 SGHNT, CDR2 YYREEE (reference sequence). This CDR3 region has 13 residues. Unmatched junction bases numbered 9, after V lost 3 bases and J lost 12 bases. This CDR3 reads CASSSGLWDRQFF. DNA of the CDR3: TGTGCCAGCAGCTCAGGTCTATGGGACAGGCAGTTCTTC.

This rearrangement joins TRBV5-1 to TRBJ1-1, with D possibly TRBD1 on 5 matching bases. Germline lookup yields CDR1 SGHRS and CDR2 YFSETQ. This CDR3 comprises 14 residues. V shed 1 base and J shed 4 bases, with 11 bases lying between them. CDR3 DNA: TGCGCCAGCAGCTTGAACATCGGGACCACTGAAGCTTTCTTT. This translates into CASSLNIGTTEAFF.

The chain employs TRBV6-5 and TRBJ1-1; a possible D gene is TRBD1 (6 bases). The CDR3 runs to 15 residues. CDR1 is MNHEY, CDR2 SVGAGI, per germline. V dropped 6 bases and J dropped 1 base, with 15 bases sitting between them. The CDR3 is CASRAPGHWNTEAFF. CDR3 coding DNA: TGTGCCAGCAGAGCTCCGGGACACTGGAACACTGAAGCTTTCTTT.

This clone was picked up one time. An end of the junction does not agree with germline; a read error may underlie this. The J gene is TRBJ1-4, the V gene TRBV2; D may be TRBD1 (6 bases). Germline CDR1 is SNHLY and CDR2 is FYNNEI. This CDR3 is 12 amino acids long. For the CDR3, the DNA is TGTGCCAGCAGTTTTCCAGGGGAGGGAACTGTTTTT. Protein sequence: CASSFPGEGTVF.

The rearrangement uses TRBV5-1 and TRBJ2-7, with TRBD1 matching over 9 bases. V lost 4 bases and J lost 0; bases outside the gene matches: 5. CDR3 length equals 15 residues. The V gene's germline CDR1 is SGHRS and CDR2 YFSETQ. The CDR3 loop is CASSLKQGASYEQYF. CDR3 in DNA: TGCGCCAGCAGCCTCAAACAGGGGGCCTCCTACGAGCAGTACTTC. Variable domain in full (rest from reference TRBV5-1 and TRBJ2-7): KAGVTQTPRYLIKTRGQQVTLSCSPISGHRSVSWYQQTPGQGLQFLFEYFSETQRNKGNFPGRFSGRQFSNSRSEMNVSTLELGDSALYLCASSLKQGASYEQYFGPGTRLTVT.